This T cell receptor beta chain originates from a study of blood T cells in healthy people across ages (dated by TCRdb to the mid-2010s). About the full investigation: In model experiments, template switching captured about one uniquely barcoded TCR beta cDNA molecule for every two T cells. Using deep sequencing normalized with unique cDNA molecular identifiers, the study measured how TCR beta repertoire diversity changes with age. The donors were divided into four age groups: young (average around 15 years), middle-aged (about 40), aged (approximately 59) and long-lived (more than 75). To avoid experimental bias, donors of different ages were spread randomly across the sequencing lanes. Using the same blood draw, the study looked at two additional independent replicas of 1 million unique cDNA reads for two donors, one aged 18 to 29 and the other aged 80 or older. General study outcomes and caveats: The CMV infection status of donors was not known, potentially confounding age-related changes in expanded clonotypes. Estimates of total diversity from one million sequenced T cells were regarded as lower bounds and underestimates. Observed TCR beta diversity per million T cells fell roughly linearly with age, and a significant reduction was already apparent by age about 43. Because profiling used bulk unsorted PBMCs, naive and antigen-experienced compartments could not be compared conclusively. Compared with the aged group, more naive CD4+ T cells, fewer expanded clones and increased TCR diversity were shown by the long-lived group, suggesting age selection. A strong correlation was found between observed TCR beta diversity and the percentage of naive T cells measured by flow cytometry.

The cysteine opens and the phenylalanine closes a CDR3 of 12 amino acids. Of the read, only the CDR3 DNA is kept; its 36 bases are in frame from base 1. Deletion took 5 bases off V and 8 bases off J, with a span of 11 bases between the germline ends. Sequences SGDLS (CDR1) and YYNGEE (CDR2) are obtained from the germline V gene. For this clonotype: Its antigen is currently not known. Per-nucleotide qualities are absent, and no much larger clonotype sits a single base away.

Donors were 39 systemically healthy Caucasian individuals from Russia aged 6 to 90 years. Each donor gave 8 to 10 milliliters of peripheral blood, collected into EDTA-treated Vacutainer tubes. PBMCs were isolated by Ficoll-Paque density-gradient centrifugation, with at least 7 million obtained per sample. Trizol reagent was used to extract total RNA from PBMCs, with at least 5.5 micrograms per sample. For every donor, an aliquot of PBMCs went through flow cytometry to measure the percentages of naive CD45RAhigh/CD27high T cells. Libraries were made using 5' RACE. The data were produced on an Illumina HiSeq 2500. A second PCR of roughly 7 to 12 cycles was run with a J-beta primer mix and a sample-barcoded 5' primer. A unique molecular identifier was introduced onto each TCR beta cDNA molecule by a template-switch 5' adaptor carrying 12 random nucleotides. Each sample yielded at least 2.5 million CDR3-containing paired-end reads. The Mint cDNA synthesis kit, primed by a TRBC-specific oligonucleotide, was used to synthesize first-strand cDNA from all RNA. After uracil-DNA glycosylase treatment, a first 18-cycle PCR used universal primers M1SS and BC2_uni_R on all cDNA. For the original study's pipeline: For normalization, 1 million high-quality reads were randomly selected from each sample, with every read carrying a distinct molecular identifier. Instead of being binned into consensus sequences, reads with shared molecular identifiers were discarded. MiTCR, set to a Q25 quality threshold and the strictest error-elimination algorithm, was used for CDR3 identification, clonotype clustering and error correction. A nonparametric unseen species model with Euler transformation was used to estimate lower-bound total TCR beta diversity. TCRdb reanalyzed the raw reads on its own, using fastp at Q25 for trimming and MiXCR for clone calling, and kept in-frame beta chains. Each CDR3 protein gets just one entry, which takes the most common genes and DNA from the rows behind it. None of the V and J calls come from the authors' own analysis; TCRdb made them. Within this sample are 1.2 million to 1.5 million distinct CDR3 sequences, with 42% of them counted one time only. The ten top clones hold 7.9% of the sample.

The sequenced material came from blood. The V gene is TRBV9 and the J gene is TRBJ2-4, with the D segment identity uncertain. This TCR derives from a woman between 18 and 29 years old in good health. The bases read TGTGCCAGCAGTCCAGACTCAGACATTCAGTACTTC. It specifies CASSPDSDIQYF.